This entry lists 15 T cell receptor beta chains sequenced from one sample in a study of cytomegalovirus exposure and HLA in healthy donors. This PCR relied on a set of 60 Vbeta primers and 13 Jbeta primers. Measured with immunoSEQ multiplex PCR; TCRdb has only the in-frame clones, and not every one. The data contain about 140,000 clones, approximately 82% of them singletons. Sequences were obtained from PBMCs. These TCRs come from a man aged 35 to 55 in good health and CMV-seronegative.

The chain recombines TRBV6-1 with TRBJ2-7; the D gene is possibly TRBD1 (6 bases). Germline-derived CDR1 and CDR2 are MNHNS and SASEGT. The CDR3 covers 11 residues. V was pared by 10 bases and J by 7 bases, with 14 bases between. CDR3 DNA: TGTGCCACCTCAGGGGTCGGGGAGCAGTACTTC. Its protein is CATSGVGEQYF.

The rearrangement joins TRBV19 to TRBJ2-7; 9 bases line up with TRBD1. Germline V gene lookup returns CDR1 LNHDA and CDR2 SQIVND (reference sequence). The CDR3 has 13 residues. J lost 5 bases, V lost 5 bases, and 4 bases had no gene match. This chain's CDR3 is CASSEHRGHEQYF. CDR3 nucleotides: TGTGCCAGTAGTGAGCACAGGGGGCACGAGCAGTACTTC.

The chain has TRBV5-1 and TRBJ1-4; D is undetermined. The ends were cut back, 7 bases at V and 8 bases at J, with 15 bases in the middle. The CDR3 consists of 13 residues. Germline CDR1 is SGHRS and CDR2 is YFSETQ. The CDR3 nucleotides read TGCGCCAGCCGCGACCTTCCAGGAGAAAAACTGTTTTTT. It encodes CASRDLPGEKLFF.

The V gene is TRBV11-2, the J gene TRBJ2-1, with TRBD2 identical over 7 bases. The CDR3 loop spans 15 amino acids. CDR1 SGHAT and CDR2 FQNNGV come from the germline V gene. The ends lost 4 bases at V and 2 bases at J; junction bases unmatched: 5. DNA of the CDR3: TGTGCCAGCAGCTCCCGGGGGGTCACCTACAATGAGCAGTTCTTC. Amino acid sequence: CASSSRGVTYNEQFF.

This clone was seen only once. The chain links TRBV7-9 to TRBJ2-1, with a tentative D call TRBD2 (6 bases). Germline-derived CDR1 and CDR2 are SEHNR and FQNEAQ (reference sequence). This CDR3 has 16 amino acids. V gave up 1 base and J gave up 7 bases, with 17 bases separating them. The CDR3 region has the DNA TGTGCCAGCAGCTTAGGTAGGTCCAGCGGGCGGAATGAGCAGTTCTTC. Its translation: CASSLGRSSGRNEQFF.

The CDR3 spells CASSLDGGRADTQYF. CDR3 nucleotide sequence: TGTGCCAGCAGCTTAGATGGGGGCCGGGCAGATACGCAGTATTTT. This chain connects TRBV7-9 to TRBJ2-3; TRBD1 might be the D (6 bases). Trimming cost V 1 base and J 4 bases, with 12 bases left between them. Germline V lookup: CDR1 SEHNR, CDR2 FQNEAQ (reference sequence). The CDR3 has 15 residues.

The CDR3 sequence: CASRQTDSSYNSPLHF. The CDR3 coding sequence is TGTGCCAGCAGGCAGACGGACAGCTCCTATAATTCACCCCTCCACTTT. The gene calls are TRBV2 and TRBJ1-6; tentatively, D is TRBD1 (6 bases). CDR1 is SNHLY and CDR2 is FYNNEI in the germline V gene. This CDR3 region has 16 residues. With 6 bases removed from V and 0 bases from J, the gap between germline ends came to 12 bases.

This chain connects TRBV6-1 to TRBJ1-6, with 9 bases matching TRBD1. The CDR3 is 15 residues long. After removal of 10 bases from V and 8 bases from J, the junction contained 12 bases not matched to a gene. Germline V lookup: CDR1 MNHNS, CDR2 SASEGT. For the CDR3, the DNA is TGTGCCACCCAAGAGCGGGACAGGGTTGATTCACCCCTCCACTTT. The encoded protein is CATQERDRVDSPLHF.

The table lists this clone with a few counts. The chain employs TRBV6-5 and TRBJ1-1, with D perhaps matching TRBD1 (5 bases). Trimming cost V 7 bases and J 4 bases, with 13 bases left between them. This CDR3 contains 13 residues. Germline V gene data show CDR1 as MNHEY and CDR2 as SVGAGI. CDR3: CASTWGRSTEAFF. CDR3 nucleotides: TGTGCCAGCACCTGGGGGAGGAGCACTGAAGCTTTCTTT.

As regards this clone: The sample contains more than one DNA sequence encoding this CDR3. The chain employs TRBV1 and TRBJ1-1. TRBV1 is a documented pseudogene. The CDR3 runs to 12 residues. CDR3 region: CTSRGGGTEAFF. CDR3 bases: TGCACCAGCCGCGGAGGAGGCACTGAGGCTTTCTTT.

The CDR3 spells CASSRRDTNTGELFF. In DNA form, the CDR3 reads TGTGCCAGCAGCCGCCGGGACACCAACACCGGGGAGCTGTTTTTT. V usage is TRBV9 and J usage is TRBJ2-2; possibly TRBD1 for D (6 bases). The CDR3 runs to 15 residues. From germline, CDR1 is SGDLS and CDR2 YYNGEE. V was cut by 4 bases and J by 2 bases, with 12 bases left in between.

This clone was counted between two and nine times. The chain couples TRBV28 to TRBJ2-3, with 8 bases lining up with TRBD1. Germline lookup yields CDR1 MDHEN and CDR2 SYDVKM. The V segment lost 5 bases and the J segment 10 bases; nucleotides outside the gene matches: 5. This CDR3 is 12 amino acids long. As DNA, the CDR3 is TGTGCCAGCAGTCCCCGGACAGGGCCGCAGTATTTT. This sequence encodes CASSPRTGPQYF.

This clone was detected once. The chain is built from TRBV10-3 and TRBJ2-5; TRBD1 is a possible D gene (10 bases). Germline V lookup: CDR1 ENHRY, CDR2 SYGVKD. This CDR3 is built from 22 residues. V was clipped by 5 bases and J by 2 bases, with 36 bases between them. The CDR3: CAISPGQGHPWIAGDQQETQYF. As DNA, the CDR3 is TGTGCCATCAGTCCGGGACAGGGGCATCCGTGGATAGCGGGGGACCAACAAGAGACCCAGTACTTC.

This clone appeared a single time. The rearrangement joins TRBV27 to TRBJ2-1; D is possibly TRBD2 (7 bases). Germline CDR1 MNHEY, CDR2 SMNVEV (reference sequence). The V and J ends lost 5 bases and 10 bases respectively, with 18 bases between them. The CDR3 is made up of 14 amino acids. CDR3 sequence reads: CASSLGRGAWEQFF. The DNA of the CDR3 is TGTGCCAGCAGTCTAGGCCGGGGGGCGTGGGAGCAGTTCTTC.

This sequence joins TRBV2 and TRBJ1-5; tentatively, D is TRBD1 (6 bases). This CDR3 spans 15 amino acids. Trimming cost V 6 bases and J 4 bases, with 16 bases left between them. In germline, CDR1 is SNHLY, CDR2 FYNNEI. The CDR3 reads CASRGGREGNQPQHF. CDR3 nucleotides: TGTGCCAGCAGGGGGGGCAGGGAGGGGAATCAGCCCCAGCATTTT.